This T cell receptor beta chain was retrieved from a study of blood T cell repertoires in COVID-19. The CDR3 has 16 amino acids. Germline lookup yields CDR1 MNHEY and CDR2 SMNVEV (reference sequence). After removal of 5 bases from V and 6 bases from J, the junction contained 10 bases not matched to a gene. Living in 20 to 30 US areas, the participants were between about 18 and 100 years of age. In assigning cohorts, the study relied on participant-reported clinical history. Recovered status applied to Cohort 3 donors who had two consecutive negative PCRs. It also applied to those with clearance or with symptom resolution. Profiled with immunoSEQ multiplex PCR; TCRdb holds only in-frame clones, not every one. The repertoire consists of around 330,000 clones, with roughly 87% occurring once and the leading ten covering around 9.3%.

The chain carries TRBV27 and TRBJ1-5, with 10 positions matching TRBD1. The sequence was obtained from a woman under 30 who had recovered from COVID-19. Sequencing was performed on PBMCs or T cells enriched from blood (not recorded which). CDR3 sequence reads: CASSPLGQGVSQPQHF. CDR3 coding DNA: TGTGCCAGCAGTCCCCTAGGACAGGGGGTATCTCAGCCCCAGCATTTT.